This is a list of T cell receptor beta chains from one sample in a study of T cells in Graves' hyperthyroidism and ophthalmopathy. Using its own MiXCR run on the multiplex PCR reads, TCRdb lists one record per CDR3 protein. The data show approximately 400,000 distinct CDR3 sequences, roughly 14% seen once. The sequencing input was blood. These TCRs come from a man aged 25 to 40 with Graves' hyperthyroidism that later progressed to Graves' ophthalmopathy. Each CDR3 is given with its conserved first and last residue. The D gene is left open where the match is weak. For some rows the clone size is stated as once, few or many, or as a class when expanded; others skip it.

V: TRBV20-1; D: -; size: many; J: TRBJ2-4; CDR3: CSANTVLLAKNIQYF; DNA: TGCAGTGCGAATACAGTGCTATTAGCCAAAAACATTCAGTACTTC
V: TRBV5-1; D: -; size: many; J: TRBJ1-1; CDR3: CASSRAEFTEAFF; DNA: TGCGCCAGCTCCAGGGCGGAGTTTACTGAAGCTTTCTTT
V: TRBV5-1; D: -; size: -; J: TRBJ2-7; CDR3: CASSLVAGGYEQYF; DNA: TGCGCCAGCAGCTTGGTGGCCGGTGGGTACGAGCAGTACTTC
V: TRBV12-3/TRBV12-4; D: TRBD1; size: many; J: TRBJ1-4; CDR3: CASRAYRGLHEKLFF; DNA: TGTGCCAGCAGAGCGTACAGGGGGCTCCATGAAAAACTGTTTTTT
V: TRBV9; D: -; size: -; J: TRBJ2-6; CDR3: CASSPLVVGANVLTF; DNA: TGTGCCAGCAGTCCCCTGGTCGTGGGGGCCAACGTCCTGACTTTC
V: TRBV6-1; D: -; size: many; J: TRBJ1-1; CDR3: CASKGGANTEAFF; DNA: TGTGCCAGCAAGGGGGGGGCGAACACTGAAGCTTTCTTT
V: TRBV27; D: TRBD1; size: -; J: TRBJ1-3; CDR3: CASSELGTGGAGGNTIYF; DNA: TGTGCCAGCAGTGAACTAGGGACAGGGGGCGCGGGCGGAAACACCATATATTTT
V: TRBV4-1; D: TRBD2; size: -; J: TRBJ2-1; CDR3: CASSQGRGVTPYNEQFF; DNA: TGCGCCAGCAGCCAAGGGCGGGGGGTCACCCCCTACAATGAGCAGTTCTTC
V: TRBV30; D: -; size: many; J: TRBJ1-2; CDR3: CAWISRASLMHYGYTF; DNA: TGTGCCTGGATTTCGAGGGCCTCTCTTATGCACTATGGCTACACCTTC
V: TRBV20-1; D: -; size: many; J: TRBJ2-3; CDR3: CSAPKPSGLGPDTQYF; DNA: TGCAGTGCCCCCAAACCGTCAGGCCTTGGGCCAGATACGCAGTATTTT
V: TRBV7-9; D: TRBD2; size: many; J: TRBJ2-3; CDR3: CASSLRRGGTDTQYF; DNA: TGTGCCAGCAGCTTACGGCGGGGGGGAACAGATACGCAGTATTTT
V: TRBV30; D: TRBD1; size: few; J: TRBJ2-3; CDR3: CAWSVGDSEQYF; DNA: TGTGCCTGGAGTGTAGGGGACAGCGAACAGTATTTT
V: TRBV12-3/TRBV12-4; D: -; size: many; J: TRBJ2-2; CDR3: CASSLGVHGTGELFF; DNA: TGTGCCAGCAGTTTAGGCGTCCATGGCACCGGGGAGCTGTTTTTT
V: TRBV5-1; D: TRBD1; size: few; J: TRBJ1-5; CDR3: CASSPRRGQGNQPQHF; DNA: TGCGCCAGCAGCCCCCGACGGGGACAGGGGAACCAGCCCCAGCATTTT
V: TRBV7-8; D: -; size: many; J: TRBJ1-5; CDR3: CASSLGQKMWNQPQHF; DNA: TGTGCCAGCAGCTTAGGGCAAAAGATGTGGAATCAGCCCCAGCATTTT
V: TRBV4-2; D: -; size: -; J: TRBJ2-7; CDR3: CASSQEINYEQYF; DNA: TGTGCCAGCAGCCAAGAAATAAACTACGAGCAGTACTTC
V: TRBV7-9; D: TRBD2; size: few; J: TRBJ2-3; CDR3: CASSLGLAGHIDTQYF; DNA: TGTGCCAGCAGCTTAGGTCTAGCGGGGCACATAGATACGCAGTATTTT
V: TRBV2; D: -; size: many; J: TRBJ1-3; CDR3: CARGSVGHDGNTIYF; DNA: TGTGCCAGAGGGAGCGTGGGGCATGACGGAAACACCATATATTTT
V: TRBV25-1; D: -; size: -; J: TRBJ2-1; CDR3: CASSEEDSLPPSEQFF; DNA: TGTGCCAGCAGTGAAGAAGACAGCTTACCTCCTTCCGAGCAGTTCTTC
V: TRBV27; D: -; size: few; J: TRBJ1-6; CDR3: CASSLSRPTGSPLHF; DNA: TGTGCCAGCAGTTTATCGAGGCCGACGGGTTCACCCCTCCACTTT
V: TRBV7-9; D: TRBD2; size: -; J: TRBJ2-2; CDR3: CASSGEGLAGANTGELFF; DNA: TGTGCCAGCAGCGGAGAGGGACTAGCGGGTGCGAACACCGGGGAGCTGTTTTTT
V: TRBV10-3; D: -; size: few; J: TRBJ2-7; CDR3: CAIRRGTDEQYF; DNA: TGTGCCATCAGGAGAGGCACCGACGAGCAGTACTTC
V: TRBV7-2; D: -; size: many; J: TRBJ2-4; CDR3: CASSPALGMRTKNIQYF; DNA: TGTGCCAGCAGTCCCGCGCTGGGAATGAGAACCAAAAACATTCAGTACTTC
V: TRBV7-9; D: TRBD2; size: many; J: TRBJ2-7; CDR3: CASAPSGVTYEQYF; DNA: TGTGCCAGCGCTCCTAGCGGGGTGACCTACGAGCAGTACTTC
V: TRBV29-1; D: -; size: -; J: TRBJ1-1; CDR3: CSVEWINTEAFF; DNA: TGCAGCGTTGAGTGGATAAACACTGAAGCTTTCTTT
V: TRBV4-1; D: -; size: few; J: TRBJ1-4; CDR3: CASSQDGGTNEKLFF; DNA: TGCGCCAGCAGCCAAGATGGAGGAACTAATGAAAAACTGTTTTTT
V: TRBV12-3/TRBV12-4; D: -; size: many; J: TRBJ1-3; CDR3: CASSLDADARFGNTIYF; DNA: TGTGCCAGCAGTTTAGACGCGGACGCCAGATTTGGAAACACCATATATTTT
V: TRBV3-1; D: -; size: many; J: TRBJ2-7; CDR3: CASSQGSYEQYF; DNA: TGTGCCAGCAGTCAGGGGTCCTACGAGCAGTACTTC
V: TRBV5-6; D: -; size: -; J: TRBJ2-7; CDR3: CASSSDTFYEQYF; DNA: TGTGCCAGCAGCTCGGACACCTTCTACGAGCAGTACTTC
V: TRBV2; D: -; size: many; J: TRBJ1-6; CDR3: CASSGRRSSYNSPLHF; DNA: TGTGCCAGCAGCGGCCGGCGGAGCTCCTATAATTCACCCCTCCACTTT
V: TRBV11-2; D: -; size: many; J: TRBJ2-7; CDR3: CASSLQAFSYEQYF; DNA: TGTGCCAGCAGCTTACAGGCTTTCTCCTACGAGCAGTACTTC
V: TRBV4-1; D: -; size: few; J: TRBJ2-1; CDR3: CASSQGDSPDEQFF; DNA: TGCGCCAGCAGCCAAGGGGATAGCCCGGATGAGCAGTTCTTC
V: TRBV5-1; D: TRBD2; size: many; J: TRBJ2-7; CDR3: CASSLPAGGSPYEQYF; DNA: TGCGCCAGCAGCTTGCCAGCGGGGGGAAGTCCCTACGAGCAGTACTTC
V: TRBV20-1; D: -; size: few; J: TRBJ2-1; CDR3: CSARDPGRWNEQFF; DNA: TGCAGTGCTAGAGATCCGGGCCGGTGGAATGAGCAGTTCTTC
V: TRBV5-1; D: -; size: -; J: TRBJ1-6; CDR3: CASSRDGTSSGSPLHF; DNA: TGCGCCAGCAGCAGGGACGGGACCTCAAGCGGGTCACCCCTCCACTTT
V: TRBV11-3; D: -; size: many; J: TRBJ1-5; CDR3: CASSPRTGQPQHF; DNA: TGTGCCAGCAGCCCTAGAACGGGGCAGCCCCAGCATTTT
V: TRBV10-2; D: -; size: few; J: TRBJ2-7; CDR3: CASKMTTAYEQYF; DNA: TGCGCCAGCAAGATGACGACGGCCTACGAGCAGTACTTC
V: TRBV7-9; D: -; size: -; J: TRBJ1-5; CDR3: CASSLGSGRSNQPQHF; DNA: TGTGCCAGCAGCTTAGGGTCGGGCAGGAGCAATCAGCCCCAGCATTTT
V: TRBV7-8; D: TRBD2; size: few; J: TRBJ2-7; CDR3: CASSPGLAVHEQYF; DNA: TGTGCCAGCAGCCCGGGGCTAGCGGTCCACGAGCAGTACTTC
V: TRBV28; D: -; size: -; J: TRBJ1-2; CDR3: CASSLGYGHEKYTF; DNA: TGTGCCAGCAGTCTCGGCTACGGCCACGAAAAATACACCTTC
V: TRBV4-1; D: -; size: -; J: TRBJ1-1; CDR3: CASSLGGGPEAFF; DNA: TGCGCCAGCAGCCTAGGAGGGGGGCCTGAAGCTTTCTTT
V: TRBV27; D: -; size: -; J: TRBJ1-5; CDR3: CASSSQPQHF; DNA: TGTGCCAGCAGTTCCCAGCCCCAGCATTTT
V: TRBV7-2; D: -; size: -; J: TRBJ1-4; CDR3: CASSLVGPTNEKLFF; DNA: TGTGCCAGCAGCTTAGTGGGCCCAACTAATGAAAAACTGTTTTTT
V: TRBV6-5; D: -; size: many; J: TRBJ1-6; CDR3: CASFSSNNSPLHF; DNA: TGTGCCAGCTTTTCCTCGAATAATTCACCCCTCCACTTT
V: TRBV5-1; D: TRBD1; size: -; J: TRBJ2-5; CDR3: CASSKIRAPLRDSQETQYF; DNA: TGCGCCAGCAGCAAGATAAGGGCCCCCCTCCGGGACAGCCAAGAGACCCAGTACTTC
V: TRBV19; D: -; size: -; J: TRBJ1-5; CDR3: CASSMPPDRSNQPQHF; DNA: TGTGCCAGTAGTATGCCCCCCGACAGGAGCAATCAGCCCCAGCATTTT
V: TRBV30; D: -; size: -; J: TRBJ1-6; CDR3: CAWTQSSYNSPLHF; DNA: TGTGCCTGGACCCAGAGCTCCTATAATTCACCCCTCCACTTT
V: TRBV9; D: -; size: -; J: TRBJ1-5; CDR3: CASSVDGDQPQHF; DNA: TGTGCCAGCAGCGTAGATGGGGATCAGCCCCAGCATTTT